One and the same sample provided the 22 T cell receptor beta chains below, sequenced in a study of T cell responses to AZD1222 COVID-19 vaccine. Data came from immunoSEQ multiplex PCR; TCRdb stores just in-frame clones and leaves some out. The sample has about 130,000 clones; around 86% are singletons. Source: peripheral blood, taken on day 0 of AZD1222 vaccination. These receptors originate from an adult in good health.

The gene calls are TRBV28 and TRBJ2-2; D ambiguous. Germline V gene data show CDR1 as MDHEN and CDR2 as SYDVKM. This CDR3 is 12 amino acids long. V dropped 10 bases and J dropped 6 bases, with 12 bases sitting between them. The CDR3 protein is CATVGTPGELFF. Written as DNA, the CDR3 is TGTGCCACCGTGGGAACTCCCGGGGAGCTGTTTTTT.

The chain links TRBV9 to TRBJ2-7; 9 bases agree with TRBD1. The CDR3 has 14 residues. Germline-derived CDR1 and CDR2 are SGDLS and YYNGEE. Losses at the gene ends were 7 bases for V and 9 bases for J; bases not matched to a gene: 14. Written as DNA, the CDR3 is TGTGCCAGCCATAGACGGGACAGGGCCGATGGGCAGTACTTC. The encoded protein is CASHRRDRADGQYF. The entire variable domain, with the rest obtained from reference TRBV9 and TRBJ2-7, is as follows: DSGVTQTPKHLITATGQRVTLRCSPRSGDLSVYWYQQSLDQGLQFLIQYYNGEERAKGNILERFSAQQFPDLHSELNLSSLELGDSALYFCASHRRDRADGQYFGPGTRLTVT.

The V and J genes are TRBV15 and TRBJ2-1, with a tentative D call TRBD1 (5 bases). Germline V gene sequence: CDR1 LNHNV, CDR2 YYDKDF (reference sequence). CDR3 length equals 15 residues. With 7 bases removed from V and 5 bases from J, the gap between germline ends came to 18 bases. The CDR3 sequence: CATNSEGARHNEQFF. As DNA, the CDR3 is TGTGCCACCAACTCCGAAGGGGCCCGTCACAATGAGCAGTTCTTC. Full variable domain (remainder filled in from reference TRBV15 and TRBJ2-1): DAMVIQNPRYQVTQFGKPVTLSCSQTLNHNVMYWYQQKSSQAPKLLFHYYDKDFNNEADTPDNFQSRRPNTSFCFLDIRSPGLGDTAMYLCATNSEGARHNEQFFGPGTRLTVL.

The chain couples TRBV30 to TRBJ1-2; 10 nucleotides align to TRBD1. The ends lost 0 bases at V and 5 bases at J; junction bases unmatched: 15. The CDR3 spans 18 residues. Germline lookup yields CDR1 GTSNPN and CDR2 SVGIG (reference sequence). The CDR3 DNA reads TGTGCCTGGAGTGTGATGATGACAGGGGGCGCGGTGGGGTATGGCTACACCTTC. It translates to CAWSVMMTGGAVGYGYTF.

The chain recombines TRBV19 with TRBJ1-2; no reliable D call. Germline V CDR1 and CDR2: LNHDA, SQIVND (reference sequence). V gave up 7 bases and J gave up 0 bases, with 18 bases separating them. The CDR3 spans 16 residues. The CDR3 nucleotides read TGTGCCAGTAATGATGGAGGACTAACGGCTAACTATGGCTACACCTTC. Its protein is CASNDGGLTANYGYTF.

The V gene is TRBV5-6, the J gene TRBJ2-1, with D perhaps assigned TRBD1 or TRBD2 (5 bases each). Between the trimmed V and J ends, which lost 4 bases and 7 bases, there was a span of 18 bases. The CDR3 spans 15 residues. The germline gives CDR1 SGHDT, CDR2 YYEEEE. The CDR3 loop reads CASSRTGIKGNEQFF. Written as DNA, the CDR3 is TGTGCCAGCAGCCGCACCGGGATAAAGGGGAATGAGCAGTTCTTC.

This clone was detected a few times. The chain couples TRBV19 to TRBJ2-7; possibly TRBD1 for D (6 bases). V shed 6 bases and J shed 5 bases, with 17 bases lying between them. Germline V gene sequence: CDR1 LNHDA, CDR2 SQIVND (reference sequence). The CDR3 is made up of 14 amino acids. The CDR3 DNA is TGTGCCAGTAGACCACAGGGCCCTGGGGACGAGCAGTACTTC. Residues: CASRPQGPGDEQYF.

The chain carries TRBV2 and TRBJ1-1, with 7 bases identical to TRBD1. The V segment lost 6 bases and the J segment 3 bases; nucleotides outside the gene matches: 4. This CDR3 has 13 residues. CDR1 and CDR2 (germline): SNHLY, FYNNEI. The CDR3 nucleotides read TGTGCCAGCAGGGACAGGCGGGACACTGAAGCTTTCTTT. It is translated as CASRDRRDTEAFF.

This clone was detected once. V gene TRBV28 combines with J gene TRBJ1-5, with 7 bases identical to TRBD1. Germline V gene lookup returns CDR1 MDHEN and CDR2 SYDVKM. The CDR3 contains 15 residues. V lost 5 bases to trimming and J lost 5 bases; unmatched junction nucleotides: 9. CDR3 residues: CASSPINQGDQPQHF. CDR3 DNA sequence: TGTGCCAGCAGTCCTATCAACCAGGGGGATCAGCCCCAGCATTTT.

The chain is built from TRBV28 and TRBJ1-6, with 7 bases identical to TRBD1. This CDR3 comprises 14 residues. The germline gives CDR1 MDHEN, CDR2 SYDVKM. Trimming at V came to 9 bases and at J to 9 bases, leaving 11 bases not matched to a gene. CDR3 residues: CASRLRGLGSPLHF. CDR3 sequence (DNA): TGTGCCAGTCGCTTAAGGGGGCTTGGTTCACCCCTCCACTTT.

Here the CDR3 reads CASSRLQGINSPLHF. The DNA for the CDR3 is TGTGCCAGCAGTCGACTACAGGGTATTAATTCACCCCTCCACTTT. The V gene is TRBV28, the J gene TRBJ1-6; weak D call: TRBD1 (6 bases). CDR3 length equals 15 residues. Germline V lookup: CDR1 MDHEN, CDR2 SYDVKM. Trimming removed 5 bases from V and 6 bases from J, with 14 bases in between.

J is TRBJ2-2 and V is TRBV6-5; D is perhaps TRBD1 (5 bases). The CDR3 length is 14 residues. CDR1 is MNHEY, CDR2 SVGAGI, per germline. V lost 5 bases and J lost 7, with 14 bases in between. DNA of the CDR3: TGTGCCAGCAGTCCGCGGCGTGACAGCGGGGAGCTGTTTTTT. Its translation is CASSPRRDSGELFF.

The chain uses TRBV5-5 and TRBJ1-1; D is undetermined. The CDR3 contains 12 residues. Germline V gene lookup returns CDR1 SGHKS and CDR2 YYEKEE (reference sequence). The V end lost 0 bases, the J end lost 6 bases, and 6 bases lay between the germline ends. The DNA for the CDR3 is TGTGCCAGCAGCTTGGCTGCAGCTGAAGCTTTCTTT. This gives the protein CASSLAAAEAFF.

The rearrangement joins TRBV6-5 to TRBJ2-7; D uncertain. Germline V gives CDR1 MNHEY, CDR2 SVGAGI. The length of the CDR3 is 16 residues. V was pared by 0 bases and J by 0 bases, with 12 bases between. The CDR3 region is CASSYSIAGSSYEQYF. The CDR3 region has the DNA TGTGCCAGCAGTTACTCCATAGCAGGAAGCTCCTACGAGCAGTACTTC.

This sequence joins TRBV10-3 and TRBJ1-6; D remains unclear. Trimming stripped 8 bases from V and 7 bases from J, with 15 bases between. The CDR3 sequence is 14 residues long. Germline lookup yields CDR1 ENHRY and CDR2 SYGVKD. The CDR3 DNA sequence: TGTGCCATCCAACCGGGCGTCGGGAATTCACCCCTCCACTTT. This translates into CAIQPGVGNSPLHF.

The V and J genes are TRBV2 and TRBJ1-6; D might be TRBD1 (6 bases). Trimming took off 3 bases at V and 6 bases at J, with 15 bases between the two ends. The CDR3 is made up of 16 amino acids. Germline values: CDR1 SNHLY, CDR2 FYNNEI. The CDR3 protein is CASSEYGGDGNSPLHF. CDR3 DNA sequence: TGTGCCAGCAGTGAGTACGGGGGCGATGGTAATTCACCCCTCCACTTT.

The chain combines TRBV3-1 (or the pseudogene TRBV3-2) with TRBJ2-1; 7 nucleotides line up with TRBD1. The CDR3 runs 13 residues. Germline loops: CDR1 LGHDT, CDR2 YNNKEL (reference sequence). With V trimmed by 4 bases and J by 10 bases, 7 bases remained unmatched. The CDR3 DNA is TGTGCCAGCAGCCCAGGGACAGTCCAGGAGCAGTTCTTC. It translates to CASSPGTVQEQFF.

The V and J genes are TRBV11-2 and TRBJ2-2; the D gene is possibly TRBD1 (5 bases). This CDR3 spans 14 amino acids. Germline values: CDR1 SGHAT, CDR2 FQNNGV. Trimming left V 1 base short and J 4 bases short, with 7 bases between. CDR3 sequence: CASSLVGATGELFF. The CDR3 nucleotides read TGTGCCAGCAGCTTAGTAGGGGCCACCGGGGAGCTGTTTTTT.

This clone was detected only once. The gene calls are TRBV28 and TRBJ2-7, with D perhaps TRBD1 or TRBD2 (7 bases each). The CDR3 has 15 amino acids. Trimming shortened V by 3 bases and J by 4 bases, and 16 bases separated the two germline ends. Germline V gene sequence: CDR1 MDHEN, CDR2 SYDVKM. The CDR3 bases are TGTGCCAGCAGTTTCAGGGGGGCGGGAGCTTACGAGCAGTACTTC. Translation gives CASSFRGAGAYEQYF.

DNA for the CDR3: TGTGCCAGCAGCTTGGGCGACTCTGGAAACACCATATATTTT. Protein product: CASSLGDSGNTIYF. J is TRBJ1-3 and V is TRBV7-8; D unresolved. There are 14 residues in the CDR3. Germline CDR1 and CDR2: SGHVS and FQNEAQ. With 3 bases removed from V and 0 bases from J, the gap between germline ends came to 6 bases.

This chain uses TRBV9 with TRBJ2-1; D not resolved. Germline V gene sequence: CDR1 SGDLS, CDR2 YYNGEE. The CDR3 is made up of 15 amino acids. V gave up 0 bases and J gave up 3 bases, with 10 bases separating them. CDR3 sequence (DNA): TGTGCCAGCAGCGTAGAAGGGATTGTCTACAATGAGCAGTTCTTC. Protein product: CASSVEGIVYNEQFF.

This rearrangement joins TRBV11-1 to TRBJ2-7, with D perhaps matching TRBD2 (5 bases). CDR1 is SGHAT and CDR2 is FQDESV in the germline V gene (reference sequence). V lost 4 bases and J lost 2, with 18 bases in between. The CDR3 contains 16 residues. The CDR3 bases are TGTGCCAGCAGCTCCCCCTTGGGAGTAGAGACCTACGAGCAGTACTTC. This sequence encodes CASSSPLGVETYEQYF.